A single sample is the source of the 15 T cell receptor beta chains below, sequenced in a study of CD8 T cells in ankylosing spondylitis. General study findings and limits: Apparently characteristic of ankylosing spondylitis blood was a TCR beta motif (roughly eight highly homologous variants).

In TCRdb, the 5' RACE reads were re-called with MiXCR into one record per CDR3 protein. The sample holds 500,000 to 650,000 distinct CDR3 sequences, approximately 5% seen once. Their antigens are not known. The sequenced material came from blood, either unsorted or a sorted T cell fraction (not recorded which). These receptor sequences come from a male donor with ankylosing spondylitis.

The table lists this clonotype with many counts. The CDR3 DNA reads TGTGCCAGCAGGATTGGGCTGGGGCAAAATAAGGACACCATATATTTT. Its protein product is CASRIGLGQNKDTIYF. The chain uses TRBV12-3 or TRBV12-4 and TRBJ1-3; weak D call: TRBD1 (5 bases). With 6 bases removed from V and 8 bases from J, the gap between germline ends came to 23 bases. The CDR3 sequence is 16 residues long.

This clonotype was seen at least ten times. This chain connects TRBV7-2 to TRBJ2-1; TRBD2 might be the D (5 bases). The germline V gene encodes CDR1 SGHTA and CDR2 FQGNSA. This CDR3 comprises 15 residues. Trimming took 4 bases from V and 4 from J, leaving 14 bases between them. CDR3 nucleotide sequence: TGTGCCAGCAGCTCCCCTAGTAGCGTATACAATGAGCAGTTCTTC. Translating it yields CASSSPSSVYNEQFF.

Comments on this clonotype: A much larger clone is a single base away; this may be a read error. The chain is built from TRBV18 and TRBJ1-3; TRBD1 is a possible D gene (6 bases). This CDR3 has 13 residues. CDR1 KGHSH and CDR2 LQKENI come from the germline V gene. Here the CDR3 reads CPSSPDSGNTIYF. CDR3 bases: TGTCCCAGCTCACCGGACAGTGGAAACACCATATATTTT. Based on the CDR3 plus reference TRBV18 and TRBJ1-3, the full variable domain is NAGVMQNPRHLVRRRGQEARLRCSPMKGHSHVYWYRQLPEEGLKFMVYLQKENIIDESGMPKERFSAEFPKEGPSILRIQQVVRGDSAAYFCPSSPDSGNTIYFGEGSWLTVV.

This chain joins TRBV20-1 and TRBJ2-3; 9 positions match TRBD2. The ends lost 4 bases at V and 0 bases at J; junction bases unmatched: 8. Germline V lookup: CDR1 DFQATT, CDR2 SNEGSKA (reference sequence). This CDR3 spans 16 amino acids. In DNA form, the CDR3 reads TGCAGTGCTACCGCTGGACTAGCGCGAAGCACAGATACGCAGTATTTT. Its translation: CSATAGLARSTDTQYF.

This clonotype was seen more than once but under ten times. The rearrangement links TRBV20-1 to TRBJ2-7; the D gene could be TRBD1 or TRBD2 (5 bases each). CDR1 is DFQATT and CDR2 is SNEGSKA in the germline V gene (reference sequence). The CDR3 runs 14 residues. Trimming cost V 6 bases and J 2 bases, with 17 bases left between them. DNA of the CDR3: TGCAGTGCCCAGCATGGGACGGCTACCTACGAGCAGTACTTC. It translates to CSAQHGTATYEQYF.

This clonotype was seen at least ten times. This chain joins TRBV2 and TRBJ2-4, with TRBD1 matching 7 bases. The V segment lost 6 bases and the J segment 0 bases; nucleotides outside the gene matches: 5. This CDR3 contains 15 residues. Germline CDR1 SNHLY, CDR2 FYNNEI. The DNA for the CDR3 is TGTGCCAGCAGACCTACAGGGGTAGCCAAAAACATTCAGTACTTC. Encoded protein: CASRPTGVAKNIQYF.

This clonotype was found many times. The chain combines TRBV7-9 with TRBJ2-7; weak D call: TRBD1 (5 bases). This CDR3 spans 14 amino acids. Trimming shortened V by 1 base and J by 0 bases, and 7 bases separated the two germline ends. Germline lookup yields CDR1 SEHNR and CDR2 FQNEAQ (reference sequence). The CDR3 spells CASSLGGASYEQYF. Here the CDR3 DNA reads TGTGCCAGCAGCTTAGGGGGCGCCTCCTACGAGCAGTACTTC.

The CDR3 region has the DNA TGTGCCAGCAGTCCTCCGGGACAGATTAACTATGGCTACACCTTC. This sequence encodes CASSPPGQINYGYTF. The V and J genes are TRBV7-9 and TRBJ1-2, with 7 bases identical to TRBD1. Germline V lookup: CDR1 SEHNR, CDR2 FQNEAQ (reference sequence). The CDR3 has 15 amino acids. V trimming: 6 bases; J trimming: 1 base; junction bases outside the gene matches: 8.

This clonotype was detected ten times or more. The chain carries TRBV7-9 and TRBJ2-7, with D possibly TRBD1 on 5 matching bases. The V end lost 6 bases, the J end lost 2 bases, and 14 bases lay between the germline ends. The CDR3 runs 14 residues. CDR1 and CDR2 from the germline V gene are SEHNR and FQNEAQ (reference sequence). The CDR3 DNA follows: TGTGCCAGCAGTATGCTCACAGGAACCTACGAGCAGTACTTC. Its translation is CASSMLTGTYEQYF.

The chain links TRBV5-6 to TRBJ2-1, with D perhaps TRBD1 or TRBD2 (6 bases each). This CDR3 has 16 residues. V was clipped by 4 bases and J by 3 bases, with 17 bases between them. The V gene's germline CDR1 is SGHDT and CDR2 YYEEEE. CDR3 in DNA: TGTGCCAGCAGCCCTACGGGGGCGTACCGCTACAATGAGCAGTTCTTC. Amino acid sequence: CASSPTGAYRYNEQFF.

This clonotype has a count of ten or more. The chain recombines TRBV29-1 with TRBJ2-5; either TRBD1 or TRBD2 may fit D (5 bases each). Germline loops: CDR1 SQVTM, CDR2 ANQGSEA. Between the trimmed V and J ends, which lost 4 bases and 5 bases, there was a span of 14 bases. The CDR3 spans 13 residues. The CDR3 nucleotides read TGCAGCGTTGTGGGGGTATCGGCGGAGACCCAGTACTTC. Amino acid sequence: CSVVGVSAETQYF. The full variable domain, in which reference TRBV29-1 and TRBJ2-5 provide the parts outside the CDR3, is SAVISQKPSRDICQRGTSLTIQCQVDSQVTMMFWYRQQPGQSLTLIATANQGSEATYESGFVIDKFPISRPNLTFSTLTVSNMSPEDSSIYLCSVVGVSAETQYFGPGTRLLVL.

This clonotype was observed a few times. J is TRBJ2-1 and V is TRBV5-1; a possible D gene is TRBD1 (6 bases). V was pared by 3 bases and J by 12 bases, with 13 bases between. The CDR3 totals 12 residues. Germline V gives CDR1 SGHRS, CDR2 YFSETQ. The CDR3 nucleotides read TGCGCCAGCAGCTCATACAGGGAAAGGCAGTTCTTC. This sequence encodes CASSSYRERQFF.

This clonotype was seen only a few times. V gene TRBV29-1 combines with J gene TRBJ2-5; perhaps TRBD2 as D (6 bases). Germline V gene sequence: CDR1 SQVTM, CDR2 ANQGSEA. This CDR3 is 12 amino acids long. The ends were cut back, 2 bases at V and 4 bases at J, with 8 bases in the middle. The CDR3 here is CSVESGGETQYF. The CDR3 DNA reads TGCAGCGTTGAATCCGGGGGAGAGACCCAGTACTTC. Complete variable domain (other parts from reference TRBV29-1 and TRBJ2-5): SAVISQKPSRDICQRGTSLTIQCQVDSQVTMMFWYRQQPGQSLTLIATANQGSEATYESGFVIDKFPISRPNLTFSTLTVSNMSPEDSSIYLCSVESGGETQYFGPGTRLLVL.

This clonotype was found many times. The V call is TRBV11-2, the J call TRBJ2-1; D possibly corresponds to TRBD2 (6 bases). Trimming pared 7 bases from V and 6 bases from J, leaving 16 bases between. The CDR3 is 14 amino acids. CDR1 is SGHAT and CDR2 is FQNNGV in the germline V gene. The CDR3 DNA sequence: TGTGCCAGCAAGCGGGCGGGGAAAGGCAATGAGCAGTTCTTC. Translated, it gives CASKRAGKGNEQFF.

This clonotype was seen repeatedly, ten times or more. The rearrangement uses TRBV5-1 and TRBJ2-1; tentative D call: TRBD2 (5 bases). Germline values: CDR1 SGHRS, CDR2 YFSETQ. The CDR3 sequence is 16 residues long. V was shortened by 1 base and J by 0 bases, with 11 bases between the two germline ends. The CDR3 is CASSLSGSGSYNEQFF. CDR3 in DNA: TGCGCCAGCAGCTTGTCTGGGAGCGGCTCCTACAATGAGCAGTTCTTC.